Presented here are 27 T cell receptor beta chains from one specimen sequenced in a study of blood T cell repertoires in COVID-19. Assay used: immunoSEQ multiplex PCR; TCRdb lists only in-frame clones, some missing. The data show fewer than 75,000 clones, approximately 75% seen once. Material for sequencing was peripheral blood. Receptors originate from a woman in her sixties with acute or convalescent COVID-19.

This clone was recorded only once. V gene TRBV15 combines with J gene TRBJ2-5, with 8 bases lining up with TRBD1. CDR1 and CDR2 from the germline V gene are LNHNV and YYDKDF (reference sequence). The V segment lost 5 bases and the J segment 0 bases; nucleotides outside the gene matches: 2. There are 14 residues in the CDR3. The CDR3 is CATSSDRDQETQYF. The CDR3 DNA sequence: TGTGCCACCAGCTCGGACAGGGACCAAGAGACCCAGTACTTC.

The CDR3 region is CASSQAYRSPGHGYTF. The CDR3 DNA sequence: TGTGCCAGCAGCCAAGCTTACAGGAGCCCTGGCCATGGCTACACCTTC. J is TRBJ1-2 and V is TRBV3-1 (or the pseudogene TRBV3-2); the D gene is possibly TRBD1 (5 bases). This CDR3 region has 16 residues. Trimming stripped 1 base from V and 6 bases from J, with 18 bases between. The germline V gene encodes CDR1 LGHDT and CDR2 YNNKEL (reference sequence).

CDR3 sequence reads: CASSEGQPNEKLFF. CDR3 bases: TGTGCCAGCAGTGAGGGGCAGCCGAATGAAAAACTGTTTTTT. The V and J genes are TRBV6-1 and TRBJ1-4, with D maybe TRBD1 (5 bases). V dropped 3 bases and J dropped 5 bases, with 10 bases sitting between them. This CDR3 has 14 residues. Germline loops: CDR1 MNHNS, CDR2 SASEGT.

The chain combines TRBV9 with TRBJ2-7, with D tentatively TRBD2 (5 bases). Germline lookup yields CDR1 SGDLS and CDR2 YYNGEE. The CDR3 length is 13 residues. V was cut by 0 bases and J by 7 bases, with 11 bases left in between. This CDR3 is CASSVAGNGEQYF. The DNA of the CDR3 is TGTGCCAGCAGCGTAGCGGGGAATGGGGAGCAGTACTTC.

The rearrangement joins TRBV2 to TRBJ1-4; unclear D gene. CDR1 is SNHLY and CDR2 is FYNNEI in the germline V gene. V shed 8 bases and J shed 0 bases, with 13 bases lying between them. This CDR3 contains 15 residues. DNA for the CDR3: TGTGCCAGCCGGTCTGAGGATGCAACTAATGAAAAACTGTTTTTT. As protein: CASRSEDATNEKLFF.

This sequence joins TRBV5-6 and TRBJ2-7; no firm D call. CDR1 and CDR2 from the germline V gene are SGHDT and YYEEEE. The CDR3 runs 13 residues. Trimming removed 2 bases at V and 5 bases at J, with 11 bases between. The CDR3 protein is CASSFGQLNEQYF. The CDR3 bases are TGTGCCAGCAGCTTTGGGCAACTCAACGAGCAGTACTTC.

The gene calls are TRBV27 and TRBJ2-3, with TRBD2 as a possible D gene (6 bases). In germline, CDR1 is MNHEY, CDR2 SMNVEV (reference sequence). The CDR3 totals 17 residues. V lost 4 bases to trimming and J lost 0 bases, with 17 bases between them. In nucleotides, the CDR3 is TGTGCCAGCAGTTCGTCGGGAGTTCCTCTTAGCACAGATACGCAGTATTTT. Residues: CASSSSGVPLSTDTQYF.

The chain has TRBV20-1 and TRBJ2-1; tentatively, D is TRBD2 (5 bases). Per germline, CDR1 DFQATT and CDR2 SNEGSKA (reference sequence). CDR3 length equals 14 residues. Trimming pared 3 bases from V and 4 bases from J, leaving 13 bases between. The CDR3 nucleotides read TGCAGTGCTAGTGACTACGATACTTACAATGAGCAGTTCTTC. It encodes CSASDYDTYNEQFF.

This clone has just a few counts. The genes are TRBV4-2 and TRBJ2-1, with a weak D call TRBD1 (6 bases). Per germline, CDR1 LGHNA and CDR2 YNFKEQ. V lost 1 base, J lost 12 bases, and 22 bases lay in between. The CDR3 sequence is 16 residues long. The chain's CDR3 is CASSQGNREPPSGQFF. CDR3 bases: TGTGCCAGCAGCCAAGGTAACAGGGAGCCACCGAGCGGGCAGTTCTTC.

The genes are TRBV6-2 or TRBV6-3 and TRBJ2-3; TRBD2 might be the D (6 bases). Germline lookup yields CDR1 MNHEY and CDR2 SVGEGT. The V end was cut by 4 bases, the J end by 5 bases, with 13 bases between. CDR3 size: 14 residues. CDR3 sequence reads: CASSSRVGGDTQYF. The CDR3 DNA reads TGTGCCAGCAGTTCCAGGGTCGGGGGAGATACGCAGTATTTT.

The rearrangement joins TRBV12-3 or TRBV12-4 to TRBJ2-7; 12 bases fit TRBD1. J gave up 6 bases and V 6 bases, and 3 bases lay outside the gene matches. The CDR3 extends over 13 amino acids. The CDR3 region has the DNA TGTGCCAGCAGGCCGGGACAGGGGGCCGAGCAGTACTTC. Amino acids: CASRPGQGAEQYF.

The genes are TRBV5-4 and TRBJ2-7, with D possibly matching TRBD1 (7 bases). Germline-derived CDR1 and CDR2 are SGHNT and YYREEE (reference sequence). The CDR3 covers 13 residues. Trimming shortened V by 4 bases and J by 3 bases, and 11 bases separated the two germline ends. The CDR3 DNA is TGTGCCAGCAGCGCGGGACAGCTCTACGAGCAGTACTTC. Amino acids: CASSAGQLYEQYF.

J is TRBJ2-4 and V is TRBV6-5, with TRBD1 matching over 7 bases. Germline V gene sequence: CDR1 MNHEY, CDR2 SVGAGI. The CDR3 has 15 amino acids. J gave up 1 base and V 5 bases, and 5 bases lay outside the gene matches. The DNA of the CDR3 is TGTGCCAGCAGTCCCAGGGGGATTGCCAAAAACATTCAGTACTTC. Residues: CASSPRGIAKNIQYF.

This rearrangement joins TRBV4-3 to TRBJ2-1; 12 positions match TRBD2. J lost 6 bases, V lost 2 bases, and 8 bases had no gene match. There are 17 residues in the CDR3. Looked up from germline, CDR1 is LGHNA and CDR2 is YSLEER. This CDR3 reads CASSQRLAGAQGNEQFF. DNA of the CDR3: TGCGCCAGCAGCCAACGACTAGCGGGGGCCCAGGGCAATGAGCAGTTCTTC.

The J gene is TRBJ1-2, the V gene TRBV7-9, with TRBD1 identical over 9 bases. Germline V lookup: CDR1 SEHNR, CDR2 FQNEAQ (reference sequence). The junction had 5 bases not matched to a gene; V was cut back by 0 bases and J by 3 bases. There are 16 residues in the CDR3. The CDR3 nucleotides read TGTGCCAGCAGCTTAGCTGGACAGGGGTCCTACTATGGCTACACCTTC. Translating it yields CASSLAGQGSYYGYTF.

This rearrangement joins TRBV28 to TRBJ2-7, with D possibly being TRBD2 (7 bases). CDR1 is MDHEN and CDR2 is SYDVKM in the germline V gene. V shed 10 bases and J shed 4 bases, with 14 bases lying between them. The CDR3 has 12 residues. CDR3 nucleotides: TGTGCCACCTCGGGGGGCGGGTACGAGCAGTACTTC. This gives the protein CATSGGGYEQYF.

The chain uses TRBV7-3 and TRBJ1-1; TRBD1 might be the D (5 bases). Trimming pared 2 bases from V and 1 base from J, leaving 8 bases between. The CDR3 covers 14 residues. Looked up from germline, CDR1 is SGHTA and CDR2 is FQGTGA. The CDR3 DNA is TGTGCCAGCAGCTTAGGGGGGTCGAACACTGAAGCTTTCTTT. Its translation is CASSLGGSNTEAFF.

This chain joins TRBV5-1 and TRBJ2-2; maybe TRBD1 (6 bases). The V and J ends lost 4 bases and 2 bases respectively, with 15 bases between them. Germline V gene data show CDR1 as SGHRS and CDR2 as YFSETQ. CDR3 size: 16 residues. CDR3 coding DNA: TGCGCCAGCAGCACTGACAGGCCGGGCAACACCGGGGAGCTGTTTTTT. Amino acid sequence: CASSTDRPGNTGELFF.

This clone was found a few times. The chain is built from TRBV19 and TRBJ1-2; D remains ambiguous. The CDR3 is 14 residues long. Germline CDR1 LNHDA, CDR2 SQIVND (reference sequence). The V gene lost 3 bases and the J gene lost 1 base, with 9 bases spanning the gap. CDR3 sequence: CASSIGRDNYGYTF. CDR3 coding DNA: TGTGCCAGTAGTATCGGGAGGGATAACTATGGCTACACCTTC.

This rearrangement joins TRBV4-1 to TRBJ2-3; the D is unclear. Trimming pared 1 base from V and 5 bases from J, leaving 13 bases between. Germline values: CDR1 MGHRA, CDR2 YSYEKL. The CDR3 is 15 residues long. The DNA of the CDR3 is TGCGCCAGCAGCCAAGGGCTCTCCTCGGGAGATACGCAGTATTTT. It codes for CASSQGLSSGDTQYF.

The DNA for the CDR3 is TGTGCCAGCAGCTCCGACAGGGAGTACGAGCAGTACTTC. It yields the protein CASSSDREYEQYF. The V and J genes are TRBV7-8 and TRBJ2-7; 7 bases match TRBD1. This CDR3 comprises 13 residues. CDR1 and CDR2 (germline): SGHVS, FQNEAQ. V lost 4 bases and J lost 4; bases outside the gene matches: 4.

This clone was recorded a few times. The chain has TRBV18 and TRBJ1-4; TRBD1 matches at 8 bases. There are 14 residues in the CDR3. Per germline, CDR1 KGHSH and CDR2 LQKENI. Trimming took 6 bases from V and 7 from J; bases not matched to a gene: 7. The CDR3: CASSSWTGTEKLFF. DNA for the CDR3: TGTGCCAGCTCGTCTTGGACAGGGACTGAAAAACTGTTTTTT.

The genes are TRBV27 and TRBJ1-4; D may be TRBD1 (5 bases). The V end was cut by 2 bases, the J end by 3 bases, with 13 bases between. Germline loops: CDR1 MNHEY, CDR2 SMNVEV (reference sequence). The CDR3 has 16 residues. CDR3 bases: TGTGCCAGCAGTTTAGGGCAGGGCGGCCCTAATGAAAAACTGTTTTTT. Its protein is CASSLGQGGPNEKLFF.

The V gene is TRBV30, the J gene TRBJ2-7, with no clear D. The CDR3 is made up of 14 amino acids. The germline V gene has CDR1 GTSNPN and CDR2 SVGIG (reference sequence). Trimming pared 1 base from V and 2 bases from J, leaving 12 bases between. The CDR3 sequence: CAWSAYRTAYEQYF. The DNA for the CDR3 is TGTGCCTGGAGTGCCTACCGAACTGCCTACGAGCAGTACTTC.

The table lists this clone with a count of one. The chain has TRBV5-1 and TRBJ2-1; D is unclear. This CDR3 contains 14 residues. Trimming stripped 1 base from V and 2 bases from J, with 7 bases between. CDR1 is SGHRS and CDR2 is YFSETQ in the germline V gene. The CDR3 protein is CASSLSLPYNEQFF. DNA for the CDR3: TGCGCCAGCAGCTTGAGTCTACCCTACAATGAGCAGTTCTTC.

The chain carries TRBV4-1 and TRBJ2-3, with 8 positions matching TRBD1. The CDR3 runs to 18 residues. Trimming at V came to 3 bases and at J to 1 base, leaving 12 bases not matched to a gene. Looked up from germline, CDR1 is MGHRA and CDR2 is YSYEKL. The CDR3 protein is CASSQDDRGMMGTDTQYF. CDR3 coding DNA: TGCGCCAGCAGCCAGGACGACAGGGGAATGATGGGCACAGATACGCAGTATTTT.

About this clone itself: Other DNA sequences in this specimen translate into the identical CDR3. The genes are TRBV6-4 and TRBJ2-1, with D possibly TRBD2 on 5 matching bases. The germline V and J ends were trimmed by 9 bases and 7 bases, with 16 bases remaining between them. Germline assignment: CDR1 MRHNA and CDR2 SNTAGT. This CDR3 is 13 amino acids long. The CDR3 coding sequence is TGTGCCAGTAGTATGTATCGCGGGAATGAGCAGTTCTTC. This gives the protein CASSMYRGNEQFF.